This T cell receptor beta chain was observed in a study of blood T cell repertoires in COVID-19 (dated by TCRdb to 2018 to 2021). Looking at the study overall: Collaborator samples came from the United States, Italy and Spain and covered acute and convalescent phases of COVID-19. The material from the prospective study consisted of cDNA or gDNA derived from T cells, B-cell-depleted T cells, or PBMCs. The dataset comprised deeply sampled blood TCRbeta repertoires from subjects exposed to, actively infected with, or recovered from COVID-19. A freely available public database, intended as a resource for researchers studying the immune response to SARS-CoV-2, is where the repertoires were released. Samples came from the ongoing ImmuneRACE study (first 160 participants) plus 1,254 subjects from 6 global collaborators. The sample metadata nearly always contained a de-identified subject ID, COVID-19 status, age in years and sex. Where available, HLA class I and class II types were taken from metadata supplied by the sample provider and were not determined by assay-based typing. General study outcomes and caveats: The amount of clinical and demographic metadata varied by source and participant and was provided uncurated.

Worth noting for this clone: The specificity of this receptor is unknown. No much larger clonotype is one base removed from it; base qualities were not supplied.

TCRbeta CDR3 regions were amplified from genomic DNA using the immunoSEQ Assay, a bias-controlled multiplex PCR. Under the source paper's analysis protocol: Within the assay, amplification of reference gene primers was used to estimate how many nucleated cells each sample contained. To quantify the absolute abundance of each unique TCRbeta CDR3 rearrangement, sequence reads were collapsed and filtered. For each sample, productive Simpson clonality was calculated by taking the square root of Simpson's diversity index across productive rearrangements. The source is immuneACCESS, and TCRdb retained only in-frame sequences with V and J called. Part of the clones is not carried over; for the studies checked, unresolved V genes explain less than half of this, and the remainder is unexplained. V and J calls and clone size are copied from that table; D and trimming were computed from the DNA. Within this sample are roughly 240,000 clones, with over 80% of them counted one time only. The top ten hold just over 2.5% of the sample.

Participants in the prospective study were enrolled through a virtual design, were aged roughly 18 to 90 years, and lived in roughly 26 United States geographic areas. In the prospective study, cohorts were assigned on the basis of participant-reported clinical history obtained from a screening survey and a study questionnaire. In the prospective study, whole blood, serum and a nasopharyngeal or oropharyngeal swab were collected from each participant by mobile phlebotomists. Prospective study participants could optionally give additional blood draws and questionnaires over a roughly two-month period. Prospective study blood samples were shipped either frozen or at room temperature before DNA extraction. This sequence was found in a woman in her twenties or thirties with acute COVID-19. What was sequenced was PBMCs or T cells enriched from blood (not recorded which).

The CDR3 corresponds to CASSLAGQGGSPLHF. The DNA sequence is given as TGTGCCAGCAGCTTAGCCGGACAGGGTGGCTCACCCCTCCACTTT. The chain uses TRBV7-9 and TRBJ1-6, with 8 bases aligning to TRBD1. The CDR3, from cysteine to phenylalanine, totals 15 residues. Solely the CDR3 DNA is kept, with 45 bases framed from the first base. CDR1 and CDR2, per the germline V gene (reference sequence), are SEHNR and FQNEAQ. V trim: 0 bases; J trim: 10 bases; unmatched bases: 5.